The clone carrying this TCR beta chain appeared once. Original methodology: Researchers report that nucleated cell counts were estimated from reference gene primer amplification. Generated by immunoSEQ multiplex PCR, the TCRdb table keeps only in-frame clones and is missing some. V and J calls and clone size come straight from that table; D and trimming were deduced from the DNA. The sample lists 200,000 to 250,000 clones, roughly 90% occurring once. The entry originates in a study of blood T cell repertoires in COVID-19. Study-wide context: Acute and convalescent COVID-19 samples came from the United States, Italy and Spain. The analysed material was cDNA or gDNA that came from T cells, B-cell-depleted T cells, or PBMCs.

CDR3 length equals 13 residues. The junction had 11 bases not matched to a gene; V was cut back by 11 bases and J by 8 bases. Germline V lookup: CDR1 MNHEY, CDR2 SMNVEV (reference sequence). The Seattle patients joined while their infection was active and were tracked longitudinally afterward. V usage is TRBV27 and J usage is TRBJ2-7; 11 positions agree with TRBD1. This sequence was found in a man aged 60-69 years with COVID-19, enrolled during active disease. Sequencing was done on a sample of peripheral blood. The chain's CDR3 is CASKGGQGGKQYF. For the CDR3, the DNA is TGTGCCTCCAAGGGGGGACAGGGGGGGAAGCAGTACTTC.